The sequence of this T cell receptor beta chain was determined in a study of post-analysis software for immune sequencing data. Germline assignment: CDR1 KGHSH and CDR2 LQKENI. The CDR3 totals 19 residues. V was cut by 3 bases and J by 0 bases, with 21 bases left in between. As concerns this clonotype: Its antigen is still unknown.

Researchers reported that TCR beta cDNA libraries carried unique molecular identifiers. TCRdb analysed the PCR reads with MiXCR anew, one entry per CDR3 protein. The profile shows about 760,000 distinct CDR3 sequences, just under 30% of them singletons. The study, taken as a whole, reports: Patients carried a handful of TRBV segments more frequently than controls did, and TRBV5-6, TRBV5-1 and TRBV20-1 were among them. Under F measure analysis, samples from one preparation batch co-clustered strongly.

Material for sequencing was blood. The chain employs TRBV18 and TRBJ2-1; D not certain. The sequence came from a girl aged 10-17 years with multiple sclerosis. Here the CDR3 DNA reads TGTGCCAGCTCACCCAGTTTGACCGAACGCCCCAGCTCCTACAATGAGCAGTTCTTC. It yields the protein CASSPSLTERPSSYNEQFF.